The 17 T cell receptor beta chains listed next were all sequenced from one sample in a study of CD8 T cells in ankylosing spondylitis listed by TCRdb under 2017. Library method: 5' RACE. The sequencer was an Illumina HiSeq 2500. TCRdb reworked the public reads: Q25 trimming with fastp, MiXCR clone assembly, productive beta chains retained. Rows with a matching CDR3 protein are joined into one entry that keeps the most common DNA and genes. This sample holds roughly 130,000 distinct CDR3 sequences; 6.5% to 9% were observed only once. The ten top clones hold more than 10% of the sample. Sequencing used blood, either unsorted or a sorted T cell fraction (not recorded which). All receptors come from a male donor with ankylosing spondylitis or in good health (not recorded which).

About this clonotype itself: A much larger clonotype is one base distant, so this may be a read error. V usage is TRBV27 and J usage is TRBJ2-3; D is undetermined. The CDR3 extends over 13 amino acids. From germline, CDR1 is MNHEY and CDR2 SMNVEV (reference sequence). Trimming removed 3 bases at V and 0 bases at J, with 4 bases between. The chain's CDR3 is CASSFPSTDTQYF. In DNA form, the CDR3 reads TGTGCCAGCAGTTTTCCTAGCACAGATACGCAGTATTTT.

Many counts were recorded for this clonotype. This chain joins TRBV3-1 and TRBJ2-5; 12 nucleotides match TRBD2. Looked up from germline, CDR1 is LGHDT and CDR2 is YNNKEL (reference sequence). This CDR3 region has 17 residues. Trimming cost V 1 base and J 1 base; bases outside gene matches: 4. CDR3 bases: TGTGCCAGCAGCCAAGTACTAGCGGGAGGTTTCCAAGAGACCCAGTACTTC. Its protein product is CASSQVLAGGFQETQYF.

Many counts were recorded for this clonotype. This sequence joins TRBV29-1 and TRBJ1-2; tentatively, D is TRBD1 (6 bases). The CDR3 loop spans 12 amino acids. The ends were cut back, 5 bases at V and 3 bases at J, with 10 bases in the middle. Germline V gene sequence: CDR1 SQVTM, CDR2 ANQGSEA. CDR3 nucleotides: TGCAGCGTTCATGGGGGCGACTATGGCTACACCTTC. This gives the protein CSVHGGDYGYTF.

This clonotype came up many times. The chain combines TRBV7-2 with TRBJ2-1, with D unresolved. The V and J ends lost 5 bases and 4 bases respectively, with 3 bases between them. The CDR3 is 11 residues long. Looked up from germline, CDR1 is SGHTA and CDR2 is FQGNSA. The CDR3 loop reads CASSAYNEQFF. For the CDR3, the DNA is TGTGCCAGCAGCGCTTACAATGAGCAGTTCTTC.

At least ten counts were recorded for this clonotype. The J gene is TRBJ2-2, the V gene TRBV6-1; TRBD1 matches 10 bases. The germline V gene encodes CDR1 MNHNS and CDR2 SASEGT. The CDR3 contains 13 residues. The V segment lost 8 bases and the J segment 9 bases; nucleotides outside the gene matches: 6. Here the CDR3 reads CASGTGVRRELFF. The CDR3 bases are TGTGCCAGCGGGACAGGGGTCAGGAGGGAGCTGTTTTTT.

This clonotype has ten or more counts. This rearrangement joins TRBV4-2 to TRBJ2-7, with 9 bases that match TRBD1. Germline V gene sequence: CDR1 LGHNA, CDR2 YNFKEQ. This CDR3 has 15 amino acids. V was pared by 1 base and J by 3 bases, with 4 bases of the junction left unmatched. This CDR3 reads CASSQVLTGGYEQYF. CDR3 bases: TGTGCCAGCAGCCAAGTTCTGACAGGGGGCTACGAGCAGTACTTC.

This clonotype was observed many times. The CDR3 loop is CSATTEYSNQPQHF. The CDR3 nucleotides read TGCAGTGCTACGACGGAATATAGCAATCAGCCCCAGCATTTT. The rearrangement uses TRBV20-1 and TRBJ1-5; unclear D gene. Trimming left V 4 bases short and J 0 bases short, with 10 bases between. Germline V gene data show CDR1 as DFQATT and CDR2 as SNEGSKA (reference sequence). This CDR3 has 14 residues.

About this clonotype: With a much larger clone just one base away, this may be a read error. This chain joins TRBV20-1 and TRBJ1-5; a weak D match, TRBD1 (5 bases). V lost 6 bases and J lost 9, with 24 bases in between. CDR1 and CDR2 from the germline V gene are DFQATT and SNEGSKA (reference sequence). The CDR3 totals 15 residues. CDR3 nucleotides: TGCAGTGCGGACCGGACGGTGGGGGGGTATCGGCCCCAGCATTTT. Protein product: CSADRTVGGYRPQHF.

This chain links TRBV12-3 or TRBV12-4 with TRBJ1-6, with D hard to call. V was cut by 8 bases and J by 10 bases, with 18 bases left in between. The CDR3 is 14 amino acids. CDR3 sequence: CASGLSGRGSPLHF. The DNA for the CDR3 is TGTGCCAGCGGCCTCAGCGGTAGAGGCTCACCCCTCCACTTT.

This clonotype was recorded at least ten times. CDR3 DNA: TGCGCCAGCAGCTTACAGGGGGCCCCTTACAATGAGCAGTTCTTC. Translating gives CASSLQGAPYNEQFF. V gene TRBV5-1 combines with J gene TRBJ2-1, with 9 bases that match TRBD1. The germline V gene has CDR1 SGHRS and CDR2 YFSETQ. Unmatched junction bases numbered 4, after V lost 2 bases and J lost 4 bases. This CDR3 has 15 residues.

This clonotype appeared many times. This chain joins TRBV12-3 or TRBV12-4 and TRBJ1-5, with 9 bases aligning to TRBD1. Trimming cost V 3 bases and J 3 bases; bases outside gene matches: 3. This CDR3 region has 15 residues. CDR3 sequence: CASSLDRGTNQPQHF. CDR3 DNA sequence: TGTGCCAGCAGTTTGGACAGGGGCACCAATCAGCCCCAGCATTTT.

There are a few counts of this clonotype. The V gene is TRBV3-1, the J gene TRBJ2-1; unclear D gene. The V end was cut by 4 bases, the J end by 13 bases, with 20 bases between. Germline V gene data show CDR1 as LGHDT and CDR2 as YNNKEL (reference sequence). The CDR3 sequence is 14 residues long. In DNA form, the CDR3 reads TGTGCCAGCAGCCCCCCGGTAGGGAACTACGTACAGTTCTTC. This sequence encodes CASSPPVGNYVQFF.

This clonotype was found many times. The chain joins TRBV11-2 to TRBJ1-3; 7 nucleotides line up with TRBD1. The CDR3 consists of 18 residues. CDR1 SGHAT and CDR2 FQNNGV come from the germline V gene. With V trimmed by 5 bases and J by 2 bases, 15 bases remained unmatched. The CDR3 region has the DNA TGTGCCAGCAGCCCCGGGACAGCACGTGTTCCAACTGGAAACACCATATATTTT. This encodes CASSPGTARVPTGNTIYF.

This clonotype was counted many times. The chain joins TRBV19 to TRBJ1-3; 10 bases are shared with TRBD1. With 10 bases clipped from V and 3 bases from J, the junction kept 9 bases outside the gene matches. The CDR3 loop spans 15 amino acids. Germline V CDR1 and CDR2: LNHDA, SQIVND (reference sequence). CDR3 loop: CATERTGGYGNTIYF. Written as DNA, the CDR3 is TGTGCCACCGAACGGACAGGGGGATATGGAAACACCATATATTTT. Full variable domain (remainder filled in from reference TRBV19 and TRBJ1-3): DGGITQSPKYLFRKEGQNVTLSCEQNLNHDAMYWYRQDPGQGLRLIYYSQIVNDFQKGDIAEGYSVSREKKESFPLTVTSAQKNPTAFYLCATERTGGYGNTIYFGEGSWLTVV.

This clonotype was detected many times. The chain links TRBV5-1 to TRBJ1-2; no definite D call. V was pared by 3 bases and J by 4 bases, with 7 bases between. CDR3 size: 12 residues. Germline V lookup: CDR1 SGHRS, CDR2 YFSETQ. The DNA for the CDR3 is TGCGCCAGCAGCTCGAAAGCCTATGGCTACACCTTC. The encoded protein is CASSSKAYGYTF.

This clonotype was seen at least ten times. This rearrangement joins TRBV12-3 or TRBV12-4 to TRBJ2-7; 7 bases match TRBD1. CDR3 length: 14 residues. J gave up 6 bases and V 6 bases, and 11 bases lay outside the gene matches. The CDR3 spells CASSASDRAGEQYF. CDR3 bases: TGTGCCAGCAGCGCTTCCGACAGGGCGGGCGAGCAGTACTTC.

This clonotype appeared many times. This rearrangement joins TRBV2 to TRBJ1-6, with TRBD1 identical over 9 bases. Trimming removed 8 bases from V and 8 bases from J; junction bases left unmatched: 4. The CDR3 contains 13 residues. CDR1 and CDR2 from the germline V gene are SNHLY and FYNNEI. The CDR3 DNA follows: TGTGCCAGCCGGACAGGGGAGGATTCACCCCTCCACTTT. Translating gives CASRTGEDSPLHF.